One sample yielded the 26 T cell receptor beta chains listed below, sequenced in a study of molecular identifiers for immune sequencing clone quantification. MiXCR was run by TCRdb on the PCR reads, yielding one entry per CDR3 protein. The data show more than 450,000 distinct CDR3 sequences, with about 25% seen just once and under 0.85% held by the top ten. The specimen was naive CD8+ T cells from blood, with Jurkat cell RNA spiked in. Subset indicated: FACS-sorted CD8+CD4-CCR7+CD45RA+ naive T cells. The receptors were gathered from a human donor in good health. Some libraries in this study had Jurkat cell RNA spiked in.

Note on this clonotype: A single base separates this from a much larger clone, so it may be a read error. J is TRBJ1-1 and V is TRBV12-3 or TRBV12-4; 11 bases are a match to TRBD1. CDR3 length: 14 amino acids. The ends lost 8 bases at V and 0 bases at J; junction bases unmatched: 2. CDR3 nucleotides: TGTGCCAGCGGGACAGGGGGTCTGAACACTGAAGCTTTCTTT. It encodes CASGTGGLNTEAFF.

A few counts support this clonotype. V is TRBV15 and J is TRBJ2-7; TRBD2 agrees at 12 bases. The V and J ends lost 0 bases and 2 bases, in that order; junction bases with no gene match: 11. The CDR3 is 19 amino acids. Germline V CDR1 and CDR2: LNHNV, YYDKDF (reference sequence). CDR3 residues: CATSRDLPSGREATYEQYF. In DNA form, the CDR3 reads TGTGCCACCAGCAGAGATCTGCCTAGCGGGAGGGAGGCCACCTACGAGCAGTACTTC.

This clonotype occurred many times. The V gene is TRBV6-2 or TRBV6-3, the J gene TRBJ2-7, with unresolved D. The V end lost 6 bases, the J end lost 0 bases, and 6 bases lay between the germline ends. CDR1 and CDR2 (germline): MNHEY, SVGEGT. The CDR3 has 12 amino acids. The CDR3 reads CASSPRSYEQYF. The CDR3 DNA is TGTGCCAGCAGCCCGCGCTCCTACGAGCAGTACTTC.

This sequence joins TRBV19 and TRBJ1-5; the match to TRBD1 covers 11 bases. After removal of 6 bases from V and 2 bases from J, the junction contained 6 bases not matched to a gene. CDR1 and CDR2 from the germline V gene are LNHDA and SQIVND (reference sequence). This CDR3 region has 16 residues. In DNA, the CDR3 is TGTGCCAGTAGCGGGACAGGGGGTTATCGCAATCAGCCCCAGCATTTT. It translates to CASSGTGGYRNQPQHF.

With respect to this clonotype: The CDR3 carries no conserved terminal phenylalanine or tryptophan, so it likely arises from a read error. The limits of the CDR3 on the DNA are not certain, so only TCRdb's listed CDR3 is given. The gene calls are TRBV11-3 and TRBJ2-1; the D segment call TRBD2 is taken from the table without a DNA check. Looked up from germline, CDR1 is SGHNT and CDR2 is YENEEA. The CDR3 length is 13 residues, termini included. CDR3 amino acids: CASSQGLAGVLFL.

This clonotype was seen at least ten times. This chain connects TRBV7-2 to TRBJ1-5; no reliable D call. Trimming left V 1 base short and J 7 bases short, with 8 bases between. Germline V gene lookup returns CDR1 SGHTA and CDR2 FQGNSA. CDR3 size: 13 residues. CDR3 amino acids: CASSLEKRQPQHF. The CDR3 region has the DNA TGTGCCAGCAGCTTAGAGAAGAGGCAGCCCCAGCATTTT.

This clonotype was seen many times. The rearrangement joins TRBV20-1 to TRBJ2-7; 12 bases are a match to TRBD2. V shed 1 base and J 7 bases; nucleotides not matched to a gene: 11. In germline, CDR1 is DFQATT, CDR2 SNEGSKA (reference sequence). The CDR3 length is 16 residues. The CDR3 region has the DNA TGCAGTGCTAGAGCCCGACTAGCGGGGGACCTTCGGGAGCAGTACTTC. This gives the protein CSARARLAGDLREQYF.

The genes are TRBV6-5 and TRBJ2-5; D call uncertain. This CDR3 region has 14 residues. Looked up from germline, CDR1 is MNHEY and CDR2 is SVGAGI. V dropped 5 bases and J dropped 5 bases, with 15 bases sitting between them. CDR3 in amino acids: CASSPLVVGETQYF. The CDR3 coding sequence is TGTGCCAGCAGTCCCCTCGTGGTTGGGGAGACCCAGTACTTC.

This clonotype was seen a few times. This chain joins TRBV30 and TRBJ2-7; TRBD1 is a possible D gene (6 bases). CDR1 and CDR2 (germline): GTSNPN, SVGIG (reference sequence). Trimming left V 1 base short and J 4 bases short, with 14 bases between. The CDR3 consists of 14 residues. The CDR3 nucleotides are TGTGCCTGGAGTGCCAGGGGTCCGTGGTACGAGCAGTACTTC. Protein sequence: CAWSARGPWYEQYF.

J is TRBJ2-7 and V is TRBV5-1; 7 bases match TRBD1. After removal of 0 bases from V and 2 bases from J, the junction contained 8 bases not matched to a gene. The CDR3 runs to 16 residues. Germline V lookup: CDR1 SGHRS, CDR2 YFSETQ. The CDR3 region is CASSLGTGLKTYEQYF. The CDR3 bases are TGCGCCAGCAGCTTGGGGACAGGTTTGAAAACCTACGAGCAGTACTTC.

This clonotype was seen repeatedly, ten times or more. The chain links TRBV10-3 to TRBJ2-7, with D possibly matching TRBD2 (5 bases). V dropped 3 bases and J dropped 2 bases, with 8 bases sitting between them. CDR3 size: 13 residues. Germline V CDR1 and CDR2: ENHRY, SYGVKD. The CDR3 DNA follows: TGTGCCATCAGTGAACTAGGAACCTACGAGCAGTACTTC. This gives the protein CAISELGTYEQYF.

The chain recombines TRBV24-1 with TRBJ2-1; TRBD1 might be the D (6 bases). Trimming stripped 1 base from V and 3 bases from J, with 9 bases between. The CDR3 runs 15 residues. The germline V gene encodes CDR1 KGHDR and CDR2 SFDVKD. In DNA, the CDR3 is TGTGCCACCAGTGATTTCACAGGGAACTACAATGAGCAGTTCTTC. Translation gives CATSDFTGNYNEQFF.

This clonotype was observed at least ten times. CDR3 in DNA: TGCAGTGCTAGATCCCCGGGGGGGAAGGAGTACTTC. It translates to CSARSPGGKEYF. The rearrangement uses TRBV20-1 and TRBJ2-7; TRBD2 aligns across 8 bases. The germline CDR1 and CDR2 sequences are DFQATT and SNEGSKA (reference sequence). The CDR3 covers 12 residues. V dropped 2 bases and J dropped 11; count of bases not matched to a gene: 8.

This clonotype was recorded at least ten times. The genes are TRBV28 and TRBJ1-4; D is undetermined. Germline-derived CDR1 and CDR2 are MDHEN and SYDVKM. This CDR3 comprises 15 residues. V was cut by 6 bases and J by 3 bases, with 14 bases left in between. The CDR3 here is CASSYFSEANEKLFF. The CDR3 DNA reads TGTGCCAGCAGCTACTTCTCGGAGGCTAATGAAAAACTGTTTTTT.

This clonotype was seen only a few times. The rearrangement links TRBV6-5 to TRBJ2-1; 7 bases align to TRBD2. Trimming cost V 3 bases and J 2 bases; bases outside gene matches: 4. Looked up from germline, CDR1 is MNHEY and CDR2 is SVGAGI. This CDR3 region has 15 residues. The CDR3 nucleotides read TGTGCCAGCAGTTATGGACTAGGGACCTACAATGAGCAGTTCTTC. Its protein is CASSYGLGTYNEQFF.

This clonotype was counted between two and nine times. This chain uses TRBV4-3 with TRBJ2-7; D is perhaps TRBD1 (6 bases). V lost 3 bases and J lost 3, with 18 bases in between. Germline V lookup: CDR1 LGHNA, CDR2 YSLEER. The CDR3 is made up of 16 amino acids. The CDR3 DNA is TGCGCCAGCAGCCATGATCCAGGGGCGCCCTACTACGAGCAGTACTTC. Amino acid sequence: CASSHDPGAPYYEQYF.

The V call is TRBV7-2, the J call TRBJ2-3, with 8 bases that match TRBD2. The ends lost 6 bases at V and 1 base at J; junction bases unmatched: 21. Germline V gene lookup returns CDR1 SGHTA and CDR2 FQGNSA. The CDR3 is 20 residues long. The CDR3 coding sequence is TGTGCCAGCAGTACAACGACCGAAGCGGGGGCTACCCCTGGCACAGATACGCAGTATTTT. It is translated as CASSTTTEAGATPGTDTQYF.

Comments on this clonotype: Given a much more abundant clone one base away, this may be a read error. V and J are TRBV24-1 and TRBJ1-5; D unclear. This CDR3 region has 14 residues. The germline V gene encodes CDR1 KGHDR and CDR2 SFDVKD. The CDR3 here is CAASAQNSNQPQHF. CDR3 nucleotides: TGTGCCGCCAGTGCCCAGAATAGCAATCAGCCCCAGCATTTT.

V gene TRBV12-3 or TRBV12-4 combines with J gene TRBJ2-3; TRBD2 matches 7 bases. This CDR3 spans 20 amino acids. V shed 2 bases, J shed 0 bases, and the junction held 17 bases outside the gene matches. CDR3 sequence: CASSLKSLAATKTSTDTQYF. CDR3 sequence (DNA): TGTGCCAGCAGTTTAAAGTCGCTAGCGGCAACCAAAACTAGCACAGATACGCAGTATTTT.

The sample holds many counts of this clonotype. J is TRBJ1-5 and V is TRBV10-2, with D unresolved. V lost 0 bases and J 1 base, leaving 4 bases between the germline ends. From germline, CDR1 is WSHSY and CDR2 SAAADI. The CDR3 extends over 14 amino acids. CDR3 sequence reads: CASSESSSNQPQHF. The DNA of the CDR3 is TGCGCCAGCAGTGAGTCAAGCAGCAATCAGCCCCAGCATTTT.

In this sample, this clonotype turned up many times. The chain uses TRBV7-9 and TRBJ1-1; possible D gene TRBD1, 5 bases. The CDR3 consists of 11 residues. From germline, CDR1 is SEHNR and CDR2 FQNEAQ (reference sequence). Trimming removed 6 bases from V and 8 bases from J, with 10 bases in between. CDR3 nucleotides: TGTGCCAGCAGGTTCCGGGGCGAAGCTTTCTTT. Translating it yields CASRFRGEAFF. The whole variable domain, remainder taken from reference TRBV7-9 and TRBJ1-1, is DTGVSQNPRHKITKRGQNVTFRCDPISEHNRLYWYRQTLGQGPEFLTYFQNEAQLEKSRLLSDRFSAERPKGSFSTLEIQRTEQGDSAMYLCASRFRGEAFFGQGTRLTVV.

The genes are TRBV4-3 and TRBJ2-4, with 8 positions matching TRBD2. This CDR3 is built from 16 residues. Germline values: CDR1 LGHNA, CDR2 YSLEER. The J segment lost 13 bases and the V segment lost 0 bases, leaving 14 bases of the junction unmatched. The CDR3 reads CASSQDWPAGARNQYF. CDR3 DNA: TGCGCCAGCAGCCAAGATTGGCCAGCGGGAGCAAGAAACCAGTACTTC.

This clonotype has more than one count but fewer than ten. The CDR3 loop reads CASSQSPWDRANYGYTF. The CDR3 nucleotides read TGCGCCAGCAGCCAATCACCCTGGGACAGGGCTAACTATGGCTACACCTTC. The chain couples TRBV4-1 to TRBJ1-2; 9 nucleotides align to TRBD1. The CDR3 spans 17 residues. Germline V gives CDR1 MGHRA, CDR2 YSYEKL. Trimming removed 2 bases from V and 0 bases from J; junction bases left unmatched: 7.

The J gene is TRBJ1-6, the V gene TRBV20-1, with D unclear. Germline CDR1 DFQATT, CDR2 SNEGSKA (reference sequence). CDR3 length equals 13 residues. Deletions cut 1 base from V and 9 bases from J, with 10 bases between. The CDR3 reads CSARGCGGSPLHF. Written as DNA, the CDR3 is TGCAGTGCTAGAGGTTGCGGAGGTTCACCCCTCCACTTT.

A few counts support this clonotype. The chain carries TRBV27 and TRBJ1-1; the D gene is possibly TRBD1 (6 bases). CDR1 and CDR2 from the germline V gene are MNHEY and SMNVEV (reference sequence). V dropped 5 bases and J dropped 5 bases, with 18 bases sitting between them. CDR3 size: 15 residues. CDR3 sequence reads: CASSPTRGGRTEAFF. CDR3 DNA: TGTGCCAGCAGTCCAACCAGGGGTGGCCGGACTGAAGCTTTCTTT.

In its sample, this clonotype was seen many times. V is TRBV20-1 and J is TRBJ2-2; D gene unclear. Germline V lookup: CDR1 DFQATT, CDR2 SNEGSKA (reference sequence). CDR3 size: 12 residues. V lost 6 bases and J 3 bases, leaving 8 bases between the germline ends. The CDR3 DNA follows: TGCAGTGCAACTCATCACACCGGGGAGCTGTTTTTT. Its protein is CSATHHTGELFF.